This record looks at one T cell receptor beta chain sequence and its context. The data originate from a study of blood T cell repertoires in COVID-19. The assay was immunoSEQ multiplex PCR, and TCRdb's table has in-frame clones only and misses some. Found here are about 490,000 clones, 80% to 90% of them singletons; the top ten hold approximately 2.9%. Sequenced material: peripheral blood. The TCR sequence derives from a human donor in a cohort sampled during active COVID-19.

CDR3 nucleotides: TGTGCCTGGAGTGAGACTTTTCCCTACGAGCAGTACTTC. Translation: CAWSETFPYEQYF. The chain joins TRBV30 to TRBJ2-7, with D unclear. The CDR3 totals 13 residues. CDR1 is GTSNPN, CDR2 SVGIG, per germline (reference sequence). The V and J ends lost 1 base and 2 bases respectively, with 9 bases between them.